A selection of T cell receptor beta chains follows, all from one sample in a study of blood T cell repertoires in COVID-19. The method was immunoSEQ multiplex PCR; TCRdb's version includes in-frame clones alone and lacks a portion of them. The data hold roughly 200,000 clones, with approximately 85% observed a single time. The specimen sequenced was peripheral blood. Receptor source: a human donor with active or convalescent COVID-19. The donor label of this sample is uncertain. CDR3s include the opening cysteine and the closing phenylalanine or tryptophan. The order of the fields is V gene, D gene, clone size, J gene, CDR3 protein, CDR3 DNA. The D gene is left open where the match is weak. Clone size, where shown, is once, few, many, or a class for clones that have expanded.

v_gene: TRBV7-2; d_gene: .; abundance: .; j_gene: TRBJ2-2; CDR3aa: CASSQQARELFF; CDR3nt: TGTGCCAGCAGCCAACAGGCCCGGGAGCTGTTTTTT
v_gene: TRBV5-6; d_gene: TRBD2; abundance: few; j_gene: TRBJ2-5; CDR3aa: CASSYLGLAAQETQYF; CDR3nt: TGTGCCAGCAGCTATCTAGGACTAGCGGCTCAAGAGACCCAGTACTTC
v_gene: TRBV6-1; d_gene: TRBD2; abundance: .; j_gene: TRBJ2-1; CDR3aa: CASSEARAGTSGRYNEQFF; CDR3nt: TGTGCCAGCAGTGAAGCGCGAGCAGGGACTAGCGGGCGCTACAATGAGCAGTTCTTC
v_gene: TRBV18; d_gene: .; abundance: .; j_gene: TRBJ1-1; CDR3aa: CASSRGGSGTEAFF; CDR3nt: TGTGCCAGCTCAAGAGGGGGATCGGGCACTGAAGCTTTCTTT
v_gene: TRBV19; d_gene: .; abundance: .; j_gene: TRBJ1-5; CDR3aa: CASSPRTDNNRPQHF; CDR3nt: TGTGCCAGTAGCCCCCGGACAGATAACAATCGGCCCCAGCATTTT
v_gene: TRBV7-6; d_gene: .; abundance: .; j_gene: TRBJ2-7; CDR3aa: CASSLGHLGEQYF; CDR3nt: TGTGCCAGCAGCTTAGGACACCTCGGCGAGCAGTACTTC
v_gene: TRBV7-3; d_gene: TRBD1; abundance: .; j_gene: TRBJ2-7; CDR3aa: CASSSGQGLEQYF; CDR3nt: TGTGCCAGCAGCTCCGGACAGGGACTCGAGCAGTACTTC
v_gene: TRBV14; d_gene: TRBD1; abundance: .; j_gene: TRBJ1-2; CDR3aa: CASSPNLSGTGDGYTF; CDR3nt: TGTGCCAGCAGCCCCAACCTCTCCGGGACAGGGGATGGCTACACCTTC
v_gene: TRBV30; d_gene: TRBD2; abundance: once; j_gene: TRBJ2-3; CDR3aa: CARTTSGTNTQYF; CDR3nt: TGTGCTCGCACTACTAGCGGGACAAATACGCAGTATTTT
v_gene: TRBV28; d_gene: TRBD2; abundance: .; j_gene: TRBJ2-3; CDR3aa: CASSATSGRSTDTQYF; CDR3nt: TGTGCCAGCAGCGCCACTAGCGGGAGAAGCACAGATACGCAGTATTTT
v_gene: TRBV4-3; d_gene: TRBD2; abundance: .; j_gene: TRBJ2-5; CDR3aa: CASSQGLQRGQETQYF; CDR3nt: TGCGCCAGCAGCCAAGGTTTGCAGCGGGGGCAAGAGACCCAGTACTTC
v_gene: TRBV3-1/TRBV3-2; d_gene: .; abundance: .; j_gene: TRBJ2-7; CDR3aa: CASSKGVGYEQYF; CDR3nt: TGTGCCAGCAGTAAAGGGGTAGGCTACGAGCAGTACTTC
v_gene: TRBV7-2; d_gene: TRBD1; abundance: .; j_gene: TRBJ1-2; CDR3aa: CASSTPGQGNYGYTF; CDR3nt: TGTGCCAGCAGCACGCCGGGACAGGGGAACTATGGCTACACCTTC
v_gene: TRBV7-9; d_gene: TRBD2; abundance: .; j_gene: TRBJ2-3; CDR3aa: CASSPLGRELDTQYF; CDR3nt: TGTGCCAGCAGCCCACTTGGGCGGGAGCTGGATACGCAGTATTTT
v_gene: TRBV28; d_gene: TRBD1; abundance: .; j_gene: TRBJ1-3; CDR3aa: CASSGGGILNTIYF; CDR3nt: TGTGCCAGCAGTGGAGGGGGCATTTTGAACACCATATATTTT
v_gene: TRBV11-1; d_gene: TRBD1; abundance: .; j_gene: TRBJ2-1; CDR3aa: CASSSARGKRDFSYNEQFF; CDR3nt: TGTGCCAGCAGCTCAGCCAGGGGGAAACGGGATTTTTCCTACAATGAGCAGTTCTTC
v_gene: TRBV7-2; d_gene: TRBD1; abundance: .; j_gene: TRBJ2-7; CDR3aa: CASSSDRSSSYEQYF; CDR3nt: TGTGCCAGCAGCTCGGACAGGTCAAGCTCCTACGAGCAGTACTTC
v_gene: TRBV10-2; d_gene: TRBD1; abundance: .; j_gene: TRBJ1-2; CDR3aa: CASRGQGNVEYGYTF; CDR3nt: TGCGCCAGCAGGGGACAGGGAAATGTAGAATATGGCTACACCTTC
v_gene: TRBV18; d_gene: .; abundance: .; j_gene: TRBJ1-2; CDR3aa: CASSPPSTAYGYTF; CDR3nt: TGTGCCAGCTCACCACCGAGTACAGCCTATGGCTACACCTTC
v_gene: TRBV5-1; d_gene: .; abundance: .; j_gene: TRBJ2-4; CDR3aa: CAPRGAVAKNIQYF; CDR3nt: TGCGCCCCCCGGGGGGCCGTAGCCAAAAACATTCAGTACTTC
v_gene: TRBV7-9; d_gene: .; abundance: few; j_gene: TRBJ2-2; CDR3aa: CASSLVGGTNTGELFF; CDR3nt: TGTGCCAGCAGCTTAGTCGGGGGAACGAACACCGGGGAGCTGTTTTTT
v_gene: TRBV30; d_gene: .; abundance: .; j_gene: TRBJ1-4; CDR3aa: CAWRRPNEKLFF; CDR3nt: TGTGCCTGGAGGCGGCCGAATGAAAAACTGTTTTTT
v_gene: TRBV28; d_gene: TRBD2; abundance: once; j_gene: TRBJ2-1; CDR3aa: CASSLRAGGGYNEQFF; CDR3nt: TGTGCCAGCAGTTTAAGGGCGGGGGGCGGATACAATGAGCAGTTCTTC
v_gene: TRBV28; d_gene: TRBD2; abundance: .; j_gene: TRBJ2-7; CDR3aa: CASNPAAGVSSYEQYF; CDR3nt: TGTGCCAGCAACCCCGCCGCGGGGGTCTCATCCTACGAGCAGTACTTC
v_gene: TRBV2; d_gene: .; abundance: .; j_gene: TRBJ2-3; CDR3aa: CASGRASSTDTQYF; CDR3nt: TGTGCCAGTGGGAGAGCGTCTAGCACAGATACGCAGTATTTT
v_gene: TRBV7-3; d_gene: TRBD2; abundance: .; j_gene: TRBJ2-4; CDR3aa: CASSSSTSGDNIQYF; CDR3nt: TGTGCCAGCAGCTCCTCGACTAGCGGGGACAACATTCAGTACTTC
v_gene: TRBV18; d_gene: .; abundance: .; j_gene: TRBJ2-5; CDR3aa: CASSPWDTHQETQYF; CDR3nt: TGTGCCAGCTCACCCTGGGACACCCACCAAGAGACCCAGTACTTC
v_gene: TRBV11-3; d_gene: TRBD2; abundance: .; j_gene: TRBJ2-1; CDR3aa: CASSLGLAGGIVDYNEQFF; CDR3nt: TGTGCCAGCAGCTTAGGACTAGCGGGCGGGATAGTAGACTACAATGAGCAGTTCTTC
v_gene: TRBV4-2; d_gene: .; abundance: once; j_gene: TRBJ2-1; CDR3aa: CASSQDSGTGAYNEQFF; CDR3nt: TGTGCCAGCAGCCAAGATAGCGGTACTGGCGCATACAATGAGCAGTTCTTC
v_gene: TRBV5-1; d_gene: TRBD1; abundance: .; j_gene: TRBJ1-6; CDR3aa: CASSFMDRGNSPLHF; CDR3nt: TGCGCCAGCAGCTTTATGGACAGGGGGAATTCACCCCTCCACTTT
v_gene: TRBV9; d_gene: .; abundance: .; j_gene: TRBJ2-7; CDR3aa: CASSPRGARSYEQYF; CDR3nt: TGTGCCAGCAGCCCCAGGGGGGCAAGGTCCTACGAGCAGTACTTC
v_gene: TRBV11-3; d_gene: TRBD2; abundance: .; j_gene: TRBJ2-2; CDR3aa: CASSLKFIGTRSTGELFF; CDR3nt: TGTGCCAGCAGCTTAAAATTTATAGGGACTAGGAGCACCGGGGAGCTGTTTTTT
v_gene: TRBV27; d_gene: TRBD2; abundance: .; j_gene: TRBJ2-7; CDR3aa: CASSLWGFVAGAVGYEQYF; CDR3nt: TGTGCCAGCAGTTTATGGGGCTTTGTAGCGGGGGCGGTGGGCTACGAGCAGTACTTC
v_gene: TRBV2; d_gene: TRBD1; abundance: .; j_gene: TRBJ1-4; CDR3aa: CASRGQNNEKLFF; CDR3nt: TGTGCCAGCAGGGGACAGAATAATGAAAAACTGTTTTTT
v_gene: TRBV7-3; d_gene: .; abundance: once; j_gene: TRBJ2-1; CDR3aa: CASSRTSSSYNEQFF; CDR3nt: TGTGCCAGCAGCCGCACTAGTAGCTCCTACAATGAGCAGTTCTTC
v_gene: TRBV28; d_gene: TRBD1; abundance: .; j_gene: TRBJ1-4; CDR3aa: CASSSLGQVGSNEKLFF; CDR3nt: TGTGCCAGCAGTTCCCTAGGACAGGTTGGGTCTAATGAAAAACTGTTTTTT
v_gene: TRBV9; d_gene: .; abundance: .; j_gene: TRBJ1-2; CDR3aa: CASSPPSQGGYTF; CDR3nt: TGTGCCAGCAGCCCCCCGTCCCAGGGCGGCTACACCTTC
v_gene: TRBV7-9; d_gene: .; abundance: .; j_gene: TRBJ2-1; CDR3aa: CASSLTSYNEQFF; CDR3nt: TGTGCCAGCAGCTTAACCAGCTACAATGAGCAGTTCTTC
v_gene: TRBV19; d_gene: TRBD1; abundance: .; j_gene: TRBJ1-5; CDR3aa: CASGTGGGSQPQHF; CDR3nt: TGTGCCAGCGGGACAGGAGGAGGGAGTCAGCCCCAGCATTTT
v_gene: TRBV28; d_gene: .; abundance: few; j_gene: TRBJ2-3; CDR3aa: CASSLEQSRTDTQYF; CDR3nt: TGTGCCAGCAGTTTGGAACAGTCTCGCACAGATACGCAGTATTTT
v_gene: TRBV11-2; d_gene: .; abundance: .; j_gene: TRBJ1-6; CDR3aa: CASSLRSSYNSPLHF; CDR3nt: TGTGCCAGCAGCCTACGGAGTTCCTATAATTCACCCCTCCACTTT
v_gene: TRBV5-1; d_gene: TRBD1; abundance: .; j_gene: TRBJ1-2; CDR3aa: CASSYDRVNYGYTF; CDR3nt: TGCGCCAGCAGCTACGACAGGGTTAACTATGGCTACACCTTC
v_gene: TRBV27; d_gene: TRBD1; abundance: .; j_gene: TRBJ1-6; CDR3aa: CASSSWTGVGHSPLHF; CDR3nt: TGTGCCAGCAGTTCCTGGACAGGGGTAGGGCACTCACCCCTCCACTTT
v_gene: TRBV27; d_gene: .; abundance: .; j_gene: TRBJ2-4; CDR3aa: CASSQEDKNIQYF; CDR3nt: TGTGCCAGCAGCCAGGAGGACAAAAACATTCAGTACTTC
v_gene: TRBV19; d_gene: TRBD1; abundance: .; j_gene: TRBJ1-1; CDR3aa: CASSSPWAGGASGTEAFF; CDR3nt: TGTGCCAGTAGTAGCCCCTGGGCAGGGGGTGCCTCGGGGACTGAAGCTTTCTTT
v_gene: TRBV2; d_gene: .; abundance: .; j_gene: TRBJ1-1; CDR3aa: CASLRGTEAFF; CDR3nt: TGTGCCAGCTTGCGGGGGACTGAAGCTTTCTTT
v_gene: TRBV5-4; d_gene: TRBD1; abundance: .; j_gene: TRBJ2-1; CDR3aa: CASSLERDRVNEQFF; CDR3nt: TGTGCCAGCAGCTTGGAACGGGACAGGGTTAATGAGCAGTTCTTC
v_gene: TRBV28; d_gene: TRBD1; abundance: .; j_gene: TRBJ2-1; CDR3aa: CASRPPRQGIGWGEQFF; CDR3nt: TGTGCCAGCAGACCCCCGAGACAGGGTATAGGGTGGGGTGAGCAGTTCTTC
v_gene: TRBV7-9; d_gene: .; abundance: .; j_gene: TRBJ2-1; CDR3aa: CASSLAGGPHNEQFF; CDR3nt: TGTGCCAGCAGCTTAGCGGGGGGGCCACACAATGAGCAGTTCTTC
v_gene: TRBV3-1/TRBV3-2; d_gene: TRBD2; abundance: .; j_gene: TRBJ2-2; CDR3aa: CASSKRGRLAGTVGAGELFF; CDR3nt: TGTGCCAGCAGCAAAAGGGGGCGACTAGCGGGAACGGTTGGGGCCGGGGAGCTGTTTTTT
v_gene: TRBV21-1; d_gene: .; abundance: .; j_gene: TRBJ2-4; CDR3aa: CARVGRIIQYF; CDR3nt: TGTGCCAGGGTGGGGAGAATCATTCAGTACTTC
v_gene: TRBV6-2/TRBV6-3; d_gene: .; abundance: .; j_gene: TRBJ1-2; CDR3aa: CASGRSVGYTF; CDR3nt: TGTGCCAGCGGCCGTAGCGTAGGCTACACCTTC
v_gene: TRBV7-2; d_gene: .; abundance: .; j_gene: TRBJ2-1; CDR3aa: CASSLLLRARGRENEQFF; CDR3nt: TGTGCCAGCAGCTTATTGCTGCGGGCACGCGGACGGGAGAATGAGCAGTTCTTC
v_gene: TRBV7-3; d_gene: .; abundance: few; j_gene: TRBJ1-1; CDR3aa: CASSLDSNTEAFF; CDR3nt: TGTGCCAGCAGCTTAGACTCAAACACTGAAGCTTTCTTT